This TCR beta chain emerged from a study of T cell responses to AZD1222 COVID-19 vaccine (dated by TCRdb to the early 2020s). In the study overall: AZD1222 recipients with second doses at about 4 weeks or about 12 weeks were pooled, because spike-specific TCR depth and breadth did not differ between schedules. Trial participants were enrolled by age into subgroups of 18-55, 56-69 and 70-plus years, and about 150, 27 and 61 TCR-sequenced participants, respectively, were included in these subgroups. A total of approximately 230 trial participants underwent TCR sequencing, of whom 200 to 220 received two doses of AZD1222 and approximately 25 received two doses of the MenACWY control vaccine.

Note on this clone: This clone's antigen is unknown. There are no base qualities to consult, and no much larger clone falls within one base.

Summary of the overall study and its limitations: The whole spike protein was spanned by vaccine-associated CD4 TCRs, and dominant responses were seen in regions 160-218 and 743-854. Because no day 14 peak-response samples were available, repertoires were characterized only after the peak T cell response. Reportedly, close to half of the unique spike-specific TCRs recognized epitopes lying outside the regions that are mutated in the B.1.351 and B.1.1.7 variants. Only five to seven AZD1222 recipients were SARS-CoV-2 seropositive at baseline, limiting conclusions about previously exposed vaccinees. In the small 56-69-year group, the increase in depth fell short of significance, most likely because of low power. After two AZD1222 doses, spike-specific TCR breadth and depth were significantly higher than at day 0 and than in MenACWY recipients. Participants were mostly white British, with more females than males. The authors suggested clonal diversity may have been underestimated.

Including the terminal cysteine and phenylalanine, the CDR3 comprises 16 residues. Left in the record is the CDR3 DNA by itself, 48 bases read in frame from the first base. V is cut back by 0 bases and J by 6 bases, with 3 bases in the junction unmatched. CDR1 and CDR2 were assigned from the germline V gene as LGHNA and YNFKEQ. Explained via the paper, the time point label denotes: baseline before first vaccination. Vaccinee samples came from UK trials COV001 and COV002, including a single-blind randomized controlled phase 2/3 trial of AZD1222 (ChAdOx1 nCoV-19) in healthy adults. For TCRbeta chain sequencing, PBMC samples from trial participants were taken at day 0 and at day 28 after the second dose. The CDR3 regions of human TCRbeta chains were subjected to immunosequencing. As for the original processing: Repertoire TCRs were matched against a reference library of SARS-CoV-2-specific TCRs generated with the MIRA antigen-specificity platform. Breadth was defined as the fraction of unique TCRs that were SARS-CoV-2-associated. Depth was defined as the fraction of total T cells that were SARS-CoV-2-associated. Using the MIRA data, each spike-specific TCR was assigned both to the spike region to which the TCR was reactive and to a CD4 or CD8 class. Log10-transformed breadth and depth values were compared by one-way ANOVA with Sidak's multiple comparisons tests. Here the immuneACCESS table is served through TCRdb, limited to in-frame sequences with V and J called. Missing clones are a known gap in these copies; in checked studies unresolved V genes cover under half, and the rest lacks a known reason. For V, J and clone size, that table is used; D and trimming come from the DNA. The sample table shows some 140,000 clones, and more than 85% are seen once. 0.9% to 0.95% of the sample lies in the top ten.

The receptor was derived from an adult in good health. Rearrangement joined TRBV4-2 to TRBJ1-4, with 11 middle bases fitting TRBD1. This specimen was peripheral blood, taken on day 0 of AZD1222 vaccination. This receptor carries the CDR3 CASSQDPGQGDEKLFF. The DNA reads TGTGCCAGCAGCCAAGACCCGGGACAGGGGGATGAAAAACTGTTTTTT.